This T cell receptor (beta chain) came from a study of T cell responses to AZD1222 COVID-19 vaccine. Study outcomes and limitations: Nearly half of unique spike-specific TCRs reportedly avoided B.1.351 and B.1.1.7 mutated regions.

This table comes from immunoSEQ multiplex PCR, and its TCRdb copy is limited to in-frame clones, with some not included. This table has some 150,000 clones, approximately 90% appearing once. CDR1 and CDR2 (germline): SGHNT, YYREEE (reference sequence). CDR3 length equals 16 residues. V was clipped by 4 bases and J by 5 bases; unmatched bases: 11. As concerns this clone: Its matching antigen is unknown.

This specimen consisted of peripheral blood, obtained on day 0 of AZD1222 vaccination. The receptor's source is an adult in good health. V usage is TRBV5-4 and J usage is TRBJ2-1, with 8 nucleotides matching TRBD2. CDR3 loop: CASSPVGREANNEQFF. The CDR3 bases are TGTGCCAGCAGCCCCGTCGGGCGGGAGGCAAACAATGAGCAGTTCTTC.